This T cell receptor beta chain was obtained from a study of cytomegalovirus exposure and HLA in healthy donors. PCR used 60 Vbeta primers and 13 Jbeta primers. Measured with immunoSEQ multiplex PCR; TCRdb has only the in-frame clones, and not every one. The data show approximately 100,000 clones, under 85% seen once. General study points: Based on reports, TCR beta sequences accurately predicted HLA-A and HLA-B alleles for most subjects.

As regards this clone: Antigen unknown.

Germline loops: CDR1 SEHNR, CDR2 FQNEAQ (reference sequence). Trimming cost V 1 base and J 5 bases, with 18 bases left between them. The CDR3 is 17 residues long. The receptor was derived from a man aged 35 to 55 in good health and CMV-seronegative. The chain combines TRBV7-9 with TRBJ2-1; the D is unclear. Sequencing was performed on PBMCs. The CDR3 DNA sequence: TGTGCCAGCAGCTTAGAAGTCATCGCGGTTCCTGACAATGAGCAGTTCTTC. It codes for CASSLEVIAVPDNEQFF.